In its sample, the clone carrying this T cell receptor (beta chain) was seen a few times. The antigen remains unidentified. The source of the sample is a study of T cells in Graves' hyperthyroidism and ophthalmopathy. Study-wide points: Most thyroid clonotypes with frequency above 0.001 were detected in blood.

Every diagnosis used clinical symptoms, serum thyroxine and TRAb, thyroid ultrasound and orbital computed tomography. RNA transcripts yielded amplified TCR beta CDR3 regions. HTBI primers were the set used in a first-round RT-PCR of the TCR CDR3. Using its own MiXCR run on the multiplex PCR reads, TCRdb lists one record per CDR3 protein. The sample lists over 700,000 distinct CDR3 sequences, around 40% occurring once. This CDR3 is built from 15 residues. Germline-derived CDR1 and CDR2 are LNHDA and SQIVND (reference sequence). V was pared by 3 bases and J by 3 bases, with 14 bases between. Sequenced sample: blood. This rearrangement joins TRBV19 to TRBJ1-2; no clear D. The clonotype comes from a woman aged 40 to 50 with Graves' hyperthyroidism. The CDR3 DNA reads TGTGCCAGTAGTATGGGTCACCAGGTGGACTATGGCTACACCTTC. Translation gives CASSMGHQVDYGYTF.